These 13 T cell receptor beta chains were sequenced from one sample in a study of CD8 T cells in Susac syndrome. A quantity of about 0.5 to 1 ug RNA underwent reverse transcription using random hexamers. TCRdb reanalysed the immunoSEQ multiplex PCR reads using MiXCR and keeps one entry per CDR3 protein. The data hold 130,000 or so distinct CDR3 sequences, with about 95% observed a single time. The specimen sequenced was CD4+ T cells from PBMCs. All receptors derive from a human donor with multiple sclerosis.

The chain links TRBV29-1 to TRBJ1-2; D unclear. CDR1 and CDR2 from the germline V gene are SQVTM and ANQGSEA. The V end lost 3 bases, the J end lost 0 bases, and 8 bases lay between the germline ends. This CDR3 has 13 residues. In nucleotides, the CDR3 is TGCAGCGTTGATACCGGGGCTAACTATGGCTACACCTTC. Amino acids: CSVDTGANYGYTF. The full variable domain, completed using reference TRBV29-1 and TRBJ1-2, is SAVISQKPSRDICQRGTSLTIQCQVDSQVTMMFWYRQQPGQSLTLIATANQGSEATYESGFVIDKFPISRPNLTFSTLTVSNMSPEDSSIYLCSVDTGANYGYTFGSGTRLTVV.

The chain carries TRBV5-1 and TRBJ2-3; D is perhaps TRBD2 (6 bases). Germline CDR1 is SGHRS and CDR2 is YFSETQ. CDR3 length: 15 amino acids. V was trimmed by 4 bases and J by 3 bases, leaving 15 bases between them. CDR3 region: CASSGGTPGTDTQYF. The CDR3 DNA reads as TGCGCCAGCAGCGGCGGGACTCCCGGGACAGATACGCAGTATTTT.

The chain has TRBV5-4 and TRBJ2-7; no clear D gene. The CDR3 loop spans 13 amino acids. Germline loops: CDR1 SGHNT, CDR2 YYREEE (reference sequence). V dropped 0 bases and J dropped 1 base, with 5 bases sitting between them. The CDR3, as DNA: TGTGCCAGCAGCTTGGAGTTTTCCTACGAGCAGTACTTC. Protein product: CASSLEFSYEQYF.

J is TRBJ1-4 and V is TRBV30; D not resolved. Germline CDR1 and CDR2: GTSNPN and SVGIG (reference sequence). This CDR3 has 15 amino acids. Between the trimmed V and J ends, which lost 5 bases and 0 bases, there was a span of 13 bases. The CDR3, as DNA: TGTGCCTGGTGCCCTGGGGTTGCAACTAATGAAAAACTGTTTTTT. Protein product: CAWCPGVATNEKLFF.

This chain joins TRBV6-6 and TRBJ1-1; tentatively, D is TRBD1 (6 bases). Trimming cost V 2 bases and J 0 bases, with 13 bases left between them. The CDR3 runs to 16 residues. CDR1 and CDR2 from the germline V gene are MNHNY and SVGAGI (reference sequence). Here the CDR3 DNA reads TGTGCCAGCAGTTACCCCGACCGACAGGTGAACACTGAAGCTTTCTTT. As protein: CASSYPDRQVNTEAFF.

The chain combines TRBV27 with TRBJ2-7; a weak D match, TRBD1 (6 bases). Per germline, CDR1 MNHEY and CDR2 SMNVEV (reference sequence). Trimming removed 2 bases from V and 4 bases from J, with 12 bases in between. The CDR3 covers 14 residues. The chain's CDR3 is CASSLTGNSYEQYF. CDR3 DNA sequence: TGTGCCAGCAGTTTAACAGGGAATTCTTACGAGCAGTACTTC.

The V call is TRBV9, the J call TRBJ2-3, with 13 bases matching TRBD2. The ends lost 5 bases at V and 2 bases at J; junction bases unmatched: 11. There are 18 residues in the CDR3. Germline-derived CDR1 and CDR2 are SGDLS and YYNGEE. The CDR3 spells CASSTTSGLAGVTDTQYF. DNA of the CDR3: TGTGCCAGCAGTACGACCTCCGGACTAGCGGGGGTCACAGATACGCAGTATTTT.

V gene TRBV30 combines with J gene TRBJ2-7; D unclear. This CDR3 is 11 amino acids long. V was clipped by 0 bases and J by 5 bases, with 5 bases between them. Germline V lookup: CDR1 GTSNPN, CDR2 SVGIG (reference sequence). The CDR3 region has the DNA TGTGCCTGGAGTGTATTGGACGAGCAGTACTTC. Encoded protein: CAWSVLDEQYF. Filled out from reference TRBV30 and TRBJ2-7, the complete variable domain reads SQTIHQWPATLVQPVGSPLSLECTVEGTSNPNLYWYRQAAGRGLQLLFYSVGIGQISSEVPQNLSASRPQDRQFILSSKKLLLSDSGFYLCAWSVLDEQYFGPGTRLTVT.

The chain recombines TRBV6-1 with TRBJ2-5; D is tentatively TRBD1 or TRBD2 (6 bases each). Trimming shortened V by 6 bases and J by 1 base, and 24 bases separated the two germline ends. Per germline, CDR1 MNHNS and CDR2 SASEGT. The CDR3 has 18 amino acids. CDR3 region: CASSPHIPGAFSQETQYF. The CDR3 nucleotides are TGTGCCAGCAGCCCCCACATCCCGGGGGCGTTTTCCCAAGAGACCCAGTACTTC.

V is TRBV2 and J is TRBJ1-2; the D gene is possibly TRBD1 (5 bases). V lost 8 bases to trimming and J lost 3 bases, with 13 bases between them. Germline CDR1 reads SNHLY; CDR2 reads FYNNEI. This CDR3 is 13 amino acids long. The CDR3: CASGGRADYGYTF. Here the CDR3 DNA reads TGTGCCAGCGGGGGACGGGCTGACTATGGCTACACCTTC.

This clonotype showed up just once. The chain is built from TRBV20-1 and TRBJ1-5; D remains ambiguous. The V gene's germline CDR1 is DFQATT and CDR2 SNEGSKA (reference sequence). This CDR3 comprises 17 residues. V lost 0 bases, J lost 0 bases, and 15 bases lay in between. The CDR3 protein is CSARDSGRSFSNQPQHF. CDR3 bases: TGCAGTGCTAGAGATAGCGGCAGGAGCTTTAGCAATCAGCCCCAGCATTTT.

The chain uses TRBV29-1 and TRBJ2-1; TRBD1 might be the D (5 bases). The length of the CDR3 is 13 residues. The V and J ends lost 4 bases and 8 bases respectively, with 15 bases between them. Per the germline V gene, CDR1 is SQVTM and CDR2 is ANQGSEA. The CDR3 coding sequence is TGCAGCGTTGTTGGCAGGGCCCGCGATGAGCAGTTCTTC. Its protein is CSVVGRARDEQFF.

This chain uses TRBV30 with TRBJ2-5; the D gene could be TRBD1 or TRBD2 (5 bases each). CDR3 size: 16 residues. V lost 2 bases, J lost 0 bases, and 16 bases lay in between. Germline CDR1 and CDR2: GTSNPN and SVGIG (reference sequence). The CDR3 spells CAWSLGQGAYQETQYF. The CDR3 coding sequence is TGTGCCTGGAGTCTGGGGCAGGGAGCGTACCAAGAGACCCAGTACTTC. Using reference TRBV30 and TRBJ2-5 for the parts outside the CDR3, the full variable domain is SQTIHQWPATLVQPVGSPLSLECTVEGTSNPNLYWYRQAAGRGLQLLFYSVGIGQISSEVPQNLSASRPQDRQFILSSKKLLLSDSGFYLCAWSLGQGAYQETQYFGPGTRLLVL.